This T cell receptor (beta chain) stems from a study of cytomegalovirus exposure and HLA in healthy donors. CDR1 is MNHEY, CDR2 SMNVEV, per germline (reference sequence). J was trimmed by 4 bases and V by 4 bases; bases with no gene match: 2. The CDR3 totals 14 residues. 13 Jbeta primers and 60 Vbeta primers were used for the PCR. The data were produced by immunoSEQ multiplex PCR, yet TCRdb's version contains in-frame clones alone and is incomplete. The sample yields under 200,000 clones, about 73% seen once. A remark on this clone: The antigen remains unidentified.

Study results and caveats: In terms of immune exposure information, only CMV serostatus was available. A cluster of highly shared sequence variants was likely a sequencing artifact. For most subjects, TCR beta sequences were reported to predict HLA-A and HLA-B alleles with accuracy.

This TCR derives from a middle-aged woman in good health and CMV-seronegative. The material sequenced was PBMCs. This chain connects TRBV27 to TRBJ1-5; TRBD1 agrees at 9 bases. CDR3 bases: TGTGCCAGCAGTTCCGGACAGGGGAATCAGCCCCAGCATTTT. This translates into CASSSGQGNQPQHF.